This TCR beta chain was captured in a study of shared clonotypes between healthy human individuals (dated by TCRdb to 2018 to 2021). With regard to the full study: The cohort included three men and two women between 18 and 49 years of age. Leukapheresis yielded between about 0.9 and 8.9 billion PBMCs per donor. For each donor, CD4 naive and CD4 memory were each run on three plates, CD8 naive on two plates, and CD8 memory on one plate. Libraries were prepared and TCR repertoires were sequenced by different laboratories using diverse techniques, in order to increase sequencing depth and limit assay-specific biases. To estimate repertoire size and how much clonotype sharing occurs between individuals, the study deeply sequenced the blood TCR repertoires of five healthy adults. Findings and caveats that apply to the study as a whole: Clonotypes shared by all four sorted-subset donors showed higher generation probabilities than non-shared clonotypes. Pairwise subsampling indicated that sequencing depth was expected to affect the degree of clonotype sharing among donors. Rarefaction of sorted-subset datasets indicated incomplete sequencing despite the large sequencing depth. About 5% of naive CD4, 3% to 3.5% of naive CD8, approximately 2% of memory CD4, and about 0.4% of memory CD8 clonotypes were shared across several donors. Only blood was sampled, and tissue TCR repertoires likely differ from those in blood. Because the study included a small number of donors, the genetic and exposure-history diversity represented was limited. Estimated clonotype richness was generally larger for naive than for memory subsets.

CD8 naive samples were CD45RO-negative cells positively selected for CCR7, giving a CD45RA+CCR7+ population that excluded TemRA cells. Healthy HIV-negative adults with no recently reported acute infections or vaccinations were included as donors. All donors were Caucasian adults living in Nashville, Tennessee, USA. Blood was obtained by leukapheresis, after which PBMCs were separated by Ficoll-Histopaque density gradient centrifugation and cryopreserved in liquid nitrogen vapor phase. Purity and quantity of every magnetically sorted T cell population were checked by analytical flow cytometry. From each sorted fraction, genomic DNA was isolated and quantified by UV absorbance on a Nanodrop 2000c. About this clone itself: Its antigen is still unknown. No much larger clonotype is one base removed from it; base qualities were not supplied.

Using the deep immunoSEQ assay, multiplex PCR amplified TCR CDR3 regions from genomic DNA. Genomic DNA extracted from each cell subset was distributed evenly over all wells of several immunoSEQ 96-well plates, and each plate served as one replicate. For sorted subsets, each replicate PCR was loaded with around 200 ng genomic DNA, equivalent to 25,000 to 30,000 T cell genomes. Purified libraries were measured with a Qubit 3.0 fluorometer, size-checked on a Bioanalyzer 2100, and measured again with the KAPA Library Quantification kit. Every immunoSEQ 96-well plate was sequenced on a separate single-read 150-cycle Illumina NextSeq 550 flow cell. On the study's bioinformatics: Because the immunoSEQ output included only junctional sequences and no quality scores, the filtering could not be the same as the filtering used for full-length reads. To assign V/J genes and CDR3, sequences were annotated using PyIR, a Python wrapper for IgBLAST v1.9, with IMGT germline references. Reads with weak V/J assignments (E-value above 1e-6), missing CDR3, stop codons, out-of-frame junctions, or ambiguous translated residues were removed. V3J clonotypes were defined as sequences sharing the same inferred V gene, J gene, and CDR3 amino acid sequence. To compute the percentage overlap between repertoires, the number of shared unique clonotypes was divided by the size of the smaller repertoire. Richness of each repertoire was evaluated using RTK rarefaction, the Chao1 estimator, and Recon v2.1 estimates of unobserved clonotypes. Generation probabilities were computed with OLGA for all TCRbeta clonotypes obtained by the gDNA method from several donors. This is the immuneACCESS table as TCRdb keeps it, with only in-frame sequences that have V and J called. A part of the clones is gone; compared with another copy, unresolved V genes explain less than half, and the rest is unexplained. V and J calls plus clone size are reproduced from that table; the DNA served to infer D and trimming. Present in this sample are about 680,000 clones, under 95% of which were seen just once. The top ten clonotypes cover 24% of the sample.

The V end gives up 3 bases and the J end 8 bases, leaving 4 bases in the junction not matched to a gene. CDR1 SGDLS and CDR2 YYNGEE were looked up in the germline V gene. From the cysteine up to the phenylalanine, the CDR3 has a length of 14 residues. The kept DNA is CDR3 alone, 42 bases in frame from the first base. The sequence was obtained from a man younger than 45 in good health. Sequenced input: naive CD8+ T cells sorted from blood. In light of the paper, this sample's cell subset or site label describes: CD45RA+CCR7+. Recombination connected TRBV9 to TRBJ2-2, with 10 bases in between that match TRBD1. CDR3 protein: CASSGQGASGELFF. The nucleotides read TGTGCCAGCAGCGGACAGGGGGCGTCGGGGGAGCTGTTTTTT.